The 26 T cell receptor beta chains listed next were all sequenced from one sample in a study of tumor-infiltrating lymphocytes in primary liver carcinoma. Extraction of RNA together with DNA used about 18-30 mg of unsorted bulk tissue. A primer matching the constant region was used to make TCR beta cDNA from 450 to 550 ng of total RNA. Library construction for TCR beta comprised three nested multiplex PCR rounds performed with slightly modified ARM-PCR. Forward primers for TRBV1-TRBV30 and a C-beta reverse primer served the first two PCR rounds, at about 9 cycles each. TCRdb ran MiXCR on the multiplex PCR reads and lists one entry per CDR3 protein. The data contain almost 45,000 distinct CDR3 sequences, roughly 80% of them seen just once; the ten biggest clones take up 35% to 45%. Sequenced: tumor-adjacent normal liver tissue. Receptors were obtained from a woman in her 30s with primary liver carcinoma and hepatitis B virus infection.

About this clonotype itself: At one end, the junction sequence differs from germline, possibly due to a read error. The chain carries TRBV7-9 and TRBJ2-7; D remains unclear. The CDR3 runs to 14 residues. The germline CDR1 and CDR2 sequences are SEHNR and FQNEAQ (reference sequence). The CDR3 here is CASSSRGLSYEHYF. DNA for the CDR3: TGTGCTAGCAGCTCGAGAGGCCTCTCCTACGAGCATTACTTC.

The J gene is TRBJ2-5, the V gene TRBV30; D may be TRBD1 or TRBD2 (5 bases each). Trimming cost V 2 bases and J 9 bases, with 22 bases left between them. This CDR3 has 15 amino acids. In germline, CDR1 is GTSNPN, CDR2 SVGIG (reference sequence). The CDR3 bases are TGTGCCTGGAGTCCCGTGGGGACCGGTGTTGGGGCCCAGTACTTC. This translates into CAWSPVGTGVGAQYF.

This clonotype was picked up a small number of times. The chain employs TRBV7-2 and TRBJ2-2, with 16 bases lining up with TRBD2. The CDR3 loop spans 19 amino acids. J was trimmed by 5 bases and V by 4 bases; bases with no gene match: 10. CDR1 is SGHTA and CDR2 is FQGNSA in the germline V gene. The CDR3, as DNA: TGTGCCAGCAGCTCGCCGGGACTAGCGGGAGGGCCGTCGACCGGGGAGCTGTTTTTT. Translation: CASSSPGLAGGPSTGELFF.

As for this clonotype: The conserved phenylalanine or tryptophan is not found at the CDR3 terminus, so this likely reflects a read error. The V and J genes are TRBV11-2 and TRBJ2-3; tentatively, D is TRBD2 (5 bases). Germline values: CDR1 SGHAT, CDR2 FQNNGV. This CDR3 comprises 14 residues. The CDR3 spells CASSRTASTDTQYL. The CDR3 bases are TGCGCCAGCAGCCGGACGGCTAGCACAGATACTCAGTATTTA.

In the case of this clonotype: This may stem from a read error, because a much larger clone lies one nucleotide away. The J gene is TRBJ2-5, the V gene TRBV7-9; 11 bases fit TRBD2. The CDR3 totals 14 residues. Losses at the gene ends were 1 base for V and 8 bases for J; bases not matched to a gene: 3. In germline, CDR1 is SEHNR, CDR2 FQNEAQ (reference sequence). CDR3 nucleotides: TGTGCCAGCAGCTTAGAACTAGCGGGGGATACCCAGTACTTC. Amino acids: CASSLELAGDTQYF.

For this clonotype: The conserved closing phenylalanine or tryptophan is absent in this CDR3, likely reflecting a read error. J is TRBJ2-1 and V is TRBV4-1, with D hard to call. The CDR3 loop spans 13 amino acids. Germline V gene lookup returns CDR1 MGHRA and CDR2 YSYEKL. The CDR3 DNA follows: TGCACCAGCAGCCACGATTATCACAATGAGCAGTTCATC. Residues: CTSSHDYHNEQFI.

This chain connects TRBV29-1 to TRBJ2-7, with a tentative D call TRBD2 (6 bases). V was pared by 4 bases and J by 5 bases, with 27 bases between. The CDR3 runs 17 residues. Germline CDR1 is SQVTM and CDR2 is ANQGSEA. In DNA, the CDR3 is TGCAGCGTTGTCCATCAGCAGGAGGGTAGGCCAGTAAACGAGCAGTACTTC. Protein sequence: CSVVHQQEGRPVNEQYF.

V usage is TRBV28 and J usage is TRBJ1-2, with 7 bases matching TRBD1. CDR1 is MDHEN, CDR2 SYDVKM, per germline. With 7 bases clipped from V and 12 bases from J, the junction kept 20 bases outside the gene matches. This CDR3 is 15 amino acids long. The CDR3 DNA reads TGTGCCAGCATCCAAGGACAGGTGGCTAACTATGACCACACCTTC. Translation gives CASIQGQVANYDHTF.

The chain has TRBV5-6 and TRBJ2-7; 7 bases line up with TRBD1. The germline CDR1 and CDR2 sequences are SGHDT and YYEEEE. V lost 9 bases and J lost 6; bases outside the gene matches: 15. There are 14 residues in the CDR3. The CDR3 bases are TGTGCCAACGGCTTTGGAACAGGGGCCTTCGAGCAGTACTTC. Amino acid sequence: CANGFGTGAFEQYF.

This chain connects TRBV6-6 to TRBJ2-2; TRBD1 might be the D (5 bases). The CDR3 totals 14 residues. CDR1 and CDR2 from the germline V gene are MNHNY and SVGAGI (reference sequence). Trimming removed 7 bases at V and 4 bases at J, with 13 bases between. The CDR3 DNA reads as TGTGCCAGCACTTGGATAGGGGCCACCGGGGAGCTGTTTTTT. Protein sequence: CASTWIGATGELFF.

Worth noting for this clonotype: Germline and junction disagree at one end, which may indicate a read error. The J gene is TRBJ1-1, the V gene TRBV11-2; D gene ambiguous. The CDR3 totals 11 residues. Germline V gives CDR1 SGHAT, CDR2 FQNNGV. CDR3 residues: CASSSVTEAFF. CDR3 in DNA: TGTGCGAGCAGCTCCGTGACAGAAGCTTTCTTT.

In its sample, this clonotype was seen many times. The chain has TRBV7-8 and TRBJ2-5; no clear D gene. The CDR3 consists of 14 residues. Germline CDR1 reads SGHVS; CDR2 reads FQNEAQ. V was cut by 1 base and J by 1 base, with 7 bases left in between. CDR3 protein: CASSLGWPQETQYF. The DNA of the CDR3 is TGTGCCAGCAGCTTAGGATGGCCCCAAGAGACCCAGTACTTC.

Remarks on this clonotype: One end of the junction fails to match germline, which may point to a read error. The CDR3 loop is CASGASRETQYF. CDR3 bases: TGTGCCAGCGGGGCCAGCAGGGAGACCCAATACTTC. The V call is TRBV6-2 or TRBV6-3, the J call TRBJ2-5; D might be TRBD1 or TRBD2, each matching 5 bases. The CDR3 contains 12 residues. Germline lookup yields CDR1 MNHEY and CDR2 SVGEGT.

This clonotype was seen a handful of times. V usage is TRBV2 and J usage is TRBJ2-2; no clear D. Germline-derived CDR1 and CDR2 are SNHLY and FYNNEI. The CDR3 spans 14 residues. Deletions cut 2 bases from V and 8 bases from J, with 12 bases between. The CDR3 nucleotides are TGTGCCAGCAGTGAATTGGTAGAGCCAGGGGAGCTGTTTTTT. Amino acid sequence: CASSELVEPGELFF.

Remarks on this clonotype: Compared with germline, one end of the junction differs, possibly owing to a read error. V gene TRBV13 combines with J gene TRBJ2-4, with TRBD2 matching over 11 bases. The CDR3 spans 18 residues. The germline gives CDR1 PRHDT, CDR2 FYEKMQ (reference sequence). The CDR3 DNA follows: TGTGCCAGGAGTTCCGCGGGGACTAGCGGAGGGTCGGATGACATTCTGTACTTC. Translating gives CARSSAGTSGGSDDILYF.

Notes on this clonotype: A read error may explain this, as a much larger clone is one base away. The DNA for the CDR3 is TGTGCCAGCGAGCTTAGGGAAAAACTGTTTTTT. It yields the protein CASELREKLFF. The rearrangement links TRBV2 to TRBJ1-4; D is undetermined. This CDR3 contains 11 residues. V shed 8 bases and J shed 8 bases, with 9 bases lying between them. The germline gives CDR1 SNHLY, CDR2 FYNNEI.

Concerning this clonotype: Since no conserved phenylalanine or tryptophan closes the CDR3, a read error is the likely cause. The chain couples TRBV12-3 or TRBV12-4 to TRBJ1-1, with D unresolved. This CDR3 spans 14 amino acids. CDR3 DNA sequence: TGTGCCAACAGTCACCGGACGGAGAACACTGAAGCTTTCTTA. It encodes CANSHRTENTEAFL.

This clonotype was counted at least ten times. This chain joins TRBV29-1 and TRBJ1-2; D is possibly TRBD1 (5 bases). In germline, CDR1 is SQVTM, CDR2 ANQGSEA. The CDR3 consists of 13 residues. V gave up 4 bases and J gave up 7 bases, with 16 bases separating them. CDR3 bases: TGCAGCGTTGGGGGGACCGGTCTTCTTGGCTACACCTTC. Its protein is CSVGGTGLLGYTF.

This clonotype was seen only once. Because the CDR3 is missing its conserved closing phenylalanine or tryptophan, this is likely a read error. The gene calls are TRBV13 and TRBJ2-7, with a weak D call TRBD1 (5 bases). The J call may be in error: the DNA end matches TRBJ2-1 better. This CDR3 has 15 residues. CDR1 is PRHDT and CDR2 is FYEKMQ in the germline V gene (reference sequence). CDR3 sequence (DNA): TGTGCCAGAAGCGCCAATGACAGAGCTGGTTACGAGCAGTTCTCC. Translation gives CARSANDRAGYEQFS.

This clonotype has a count of ten or more. This chain uses TRBV2 with TRBJ2-2; 10 bases agree with TRBD2. V gave up 5 bases and J gave up 6 bases; unmatched junction bases: 6. CDR3 length equals 15 residues. Per germline, CDR1 SNHLY and CDR2 FYNNEI. The CDR3 here is CASSKSGRVSGELFF. Here the CDR3 DNA reads TGTGCCAGCAGTAAAAGCGGGAGGGTTTCCGGGGAGCTGTTTTTT. Based on the CDR3 plus reference TRBV2 and TRBJ2-2, the full variable domain is EPEVTQTPSHQVTQMGQEVILRCVPISNHLYFYWYRQILGQKVEFLVSFYNNEISEKSEIFDDQFSVERPDGSNFTLKIRSTKLEDSAMYFCASSKSGRVSGELFFGEGSRLTVL.

The rearrangement joins TRBV4-3 to TRBJ1-2; no clear D gene. From germline, CDR1 is LGHNA and CDR2 YSLEER. V was trimmed by 6 bases and J by 4 bases, leaving 15 bases between them. CDR3 length: 14 residues. The CDR3 protein is CASSAGSEIYGYTF. CDR3 sequence (DNA): TGCGCCAGCAGTGCTGGGTCGGAGATCTATGGCTACACCTTC.

With respect to this clonotype: Because it lacks the conserved phenylalanine or tryptophan at the end, this CDR3 is likely a read error. J is TRBJ2-3 and V is TRBV4-3; the D call may be TRBD1 or TRBD2 (5 bases each). Germline loops: CDR1 LGHNA, CDR2 YSLEER. The CDR3 runs to 17 residues. This CDR3 reads CATSRHIGDPPSGRQYL. The CDR3 bases are TGCGCCACCAGCCGCCACATAGGGGACCCCCCCTCGGGGAGGCAGTATTTG.

This chain joins TRBV9 and TRBJ2-2; a possible D gene is TRBD2 (5 bases). With 0 bases removed from V and 0 bases from J, the gap between germline ends came to 12 bases. The CDR3 length is 17 residues. The germline gives CDR1 SGDLS, CDR2 YYNGEE. The CDR3 loop is CASSVGTVGANTGELFF. The CDR3, as DNA: TGTGCCAGCAGCGTAGGCACTGTGGGAGCGAACACCGGGGAGCTGTTTTTT.

A note on this clonotype: Without the conserved terminal phenylalanine or tryptophan, this CDR3 likely stems from a read error. The chain carries TRBV28 and TRBJ2-7; no clear D gene. The CDR3 has 11 residues. Germline-derived CDR1 and CDR2 are MDHEN and SYDVKM. The CDR3 here is CAISLRHEQYL. CDR3 in DNA: TGTGCCATCAGTTTAAGACACGAGCAGTACCTC.

As concerns this clonotype: Its ends do not fully match the called genes, so a read error is possible. The V and J genes are TRBV6-4 and TRBJ2-1; D gene uncertain. The length of the CDR3 is 14 residues. Looked up from germline, CDR1 is MRHNA and CDR2 is SNTAGT. The CDR3 DNA reads as TGCGCCAGCACTGACCGAATCGAAGACAATAAGCAGTTCTTC. This gives the protein CASTDRIEDNKQFF.

For this clonotype: Given the absence of the conserved phenylalanine or tryptophan at the CDR3 end, a read error is likely. The gene calls are TRBV10-3 and TRBJ1-1, with TRBD1 as a possible D gene (5 bases). The V end lost 8 bases, the J end lost 8 bases, and 15 bases lay between the germline ends. This CDR3 comprises 12 residues. Germline V gene lookup returns CDR1 ENHRY and CDR2 SYGVKD. The CDR3 coding sequence is TGTGCCATCGATAGCCAGGGCACCGAAGCTTTCCTT. It is translated as CAIDSQGTEAFL.